These 8 T cell receptor beta chains share one sample of origin, sequenced in a study of CD8+ T cells in alopecia areata. As for treatment: oral pan-JAK inhibitor, 5-10 mg twice daily. Extraction and reverse transcription of RNA yielded cDNA as the sequencing template. TCRdb's table, derived via immunoSEQ multiplex PCR, lists solely in-frame clones and lacks some. Among about 260,000 clones, around 64% were seen once, and the ten largest hold roughly 0.88%. The sequences come from CD4+ T cells sorted from blood, collected around week 54, from a patient treated with tofacitinib. These TCRs come from a human donor with alopecia areata.

By share, this clone ranks as medium-sized. The chain couples TRBV7-9 to TRBJ1-1; D is unclear. Germline CDR1 reads SEHNR; CDR2 reads FQNEAQ (reference sequence). The CDR3 extends over 11 amino acids. V lost 5 bases and J 3 bases, leaving 4 bases between the germline ends. DNA of the CDR3: TGTGCCAGCAGCCACGACACTGAAGCTTTCTTT. This translates into CASSHDTEAFF.

The CDR3 sequence is CASSLLSFYGYTF. The CDR3 nucleotides are TGCGCCAGCAGCCTGTTGTCTTTCTATGGCTACACCTTC. The chain couples TRBV5-1 to TRBJ1-2; D remains unclear. Germline V gene data show CDR1 as SGHRS and CDR2 as YFSETQ. The CDR3 runs to 13 residues. Trimming removed 4 bases at V and 4 bases at J, with 11 bases between.

The chain is built from TRBV25-1 and TRBJ2-5; 9 nucleotides align to TRBD1. Germline CDR1 reads MGHDK; CDR2 reads SYGVNS. V lost 7 bases to trimming and J lost 2 bases; unmatched junction nucleotides: 8. The CDR3 contains 15 residues. The CDR3 DNA is TGTGCCAGCACTCCGGCTGGACAGGGGCAAGAGACCCAGTACTTC. This encodes CASTPAGQGQETQYF.

Turning to this clone: Other DNA variants within this sample encode the same CDR3. This sequence joins TRBV30 and TRBJ2-7, with 7 bases matching TRBD1. The CDR3 runs 13 residues. Germline values: CDR1 GTSNPN, CDR2 SVGIG (reference sequence). With 3 bases clipped from V and 2 bases from J, the junction kept 4 bases outside the gene matches. CDR3 loop: CAWSAGTAYEQYF. Here the CDR3 DNA reads TGTGCCTGGAGCGCCGGGACAGCCTACGAGCAGTACTTC.

The chain employs TRBV6-1 and TRBJ2-1; possible D gene TRBD2, 5 bases. The CDR3 spans 17 residues. V lost 2 bases and J lost 4, with 18 bases in between. In germline, CDR1 is MNHNS, CDR2 SASEGT. CDR3 sequence reads: CASSERGPSPIYNEQFF. DNA of the CDR3: TGTGCCAGCAGTGAAAGAGGGCCGTCCCCCATTTACAATGAGCAGTTCTTC.

This chain connects TRBV29-1 to TRBJ2-1; 10 bases fit TRBD1. Trimming at V came to 5 bases and at J to 5 bases, leaving 9 bases not matched to a gene. The CDR3 has 15 amino acids. Germline V gene sequence: CDR1 SQVTM, CDR2 ANQGSEA. The CDR3 DNA reads TGCAGCGTTAATCGACAGGGGGCTTTGAACAATGAGCAGTTCTTC. This gives the protein CSVNRQGALNNEQFF.

The J gene is TRBJ1-1, the V gene TRBV25-1; 7 bases match TRBD1. CDR1 is MGHDK and CDR2 is SYGVNS in the germline V gene. CDR3 length: 13 amino acids. The V gene end was trimmed by 2 bases and the J gene end by 6 bases; junction bases not matched to a gene: 3. CDR3 sequence reads: CASSENRGAEAFF. The CDR3 bases are TGTGCCAGCAGTGAAAACAGGGGAGCTGAAGCTTTCTTT.

In its sample, this clone was seen a few times. The V call is TRBV27, the J call TRBJ1-5; D perhaps matches TRBD1 (5 bases). The CDR3 totals 17 residues. The V gene lost 4 bases and the J gene lost 0 bases, with 16 bases spanning the gap. Germline V CDR1 and CDR2: MNHEY, SMNVEV (reference sequence). The CDR3 sequence is CASSSKAGTLSNQPQHF. CDR3 nucleotide sequence: TGTGCCAGCAGTTCAAAGGCCGGGACCCTTAGCAATCAGCCCCAGCATTTT.